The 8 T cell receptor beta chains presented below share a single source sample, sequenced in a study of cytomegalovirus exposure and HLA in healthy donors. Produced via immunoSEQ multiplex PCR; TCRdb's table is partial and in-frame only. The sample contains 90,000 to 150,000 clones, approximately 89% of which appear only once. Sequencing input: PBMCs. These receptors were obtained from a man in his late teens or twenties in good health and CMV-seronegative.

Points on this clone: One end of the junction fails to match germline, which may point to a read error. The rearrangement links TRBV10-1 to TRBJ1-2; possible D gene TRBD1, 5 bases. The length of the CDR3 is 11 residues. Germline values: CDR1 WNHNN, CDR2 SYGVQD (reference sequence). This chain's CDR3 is CASKKGPAYAF. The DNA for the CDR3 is TGCGCCAGCAAGAAGGGGCCGGCCTATGCCTTC.

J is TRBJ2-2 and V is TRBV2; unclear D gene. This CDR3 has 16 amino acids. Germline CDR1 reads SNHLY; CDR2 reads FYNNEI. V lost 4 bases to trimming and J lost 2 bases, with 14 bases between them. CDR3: CASSGFGRKNTGELFF. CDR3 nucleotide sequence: TGTGCCAGCAGTGGGTTTGGCAGGAAAAACACCGGGGAGCTGTTTTTT.

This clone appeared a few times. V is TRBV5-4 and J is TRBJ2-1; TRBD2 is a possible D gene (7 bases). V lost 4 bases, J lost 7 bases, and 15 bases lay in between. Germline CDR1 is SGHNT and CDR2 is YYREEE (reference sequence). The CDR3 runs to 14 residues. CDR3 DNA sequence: TGTGCCAGCAGCGTGACTAGGGGGGGGAATGAGCAGTTCTTC. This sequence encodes CASSVTRGGNEQFF.

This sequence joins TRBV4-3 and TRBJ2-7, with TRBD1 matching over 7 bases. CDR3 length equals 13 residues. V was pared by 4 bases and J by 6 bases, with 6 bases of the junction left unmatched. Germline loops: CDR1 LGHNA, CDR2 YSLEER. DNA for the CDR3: TGCGCCAGCAGCCTCCTCAGGGGGAGCGAGCAGTACTTC. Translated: CASSLLRGSEQYF.

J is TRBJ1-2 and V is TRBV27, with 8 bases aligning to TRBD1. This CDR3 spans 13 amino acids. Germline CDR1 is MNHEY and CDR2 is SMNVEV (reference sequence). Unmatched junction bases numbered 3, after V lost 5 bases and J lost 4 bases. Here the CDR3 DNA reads TGTGCCAGCAGTCCACAGGGGGTCTATGGCTACACCTTC. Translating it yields CASSPQGVYGYTF.

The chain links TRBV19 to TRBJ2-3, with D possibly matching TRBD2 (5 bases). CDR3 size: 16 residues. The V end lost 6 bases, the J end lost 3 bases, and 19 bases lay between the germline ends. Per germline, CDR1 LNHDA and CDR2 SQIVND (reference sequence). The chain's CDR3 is CASRPTGGSRTDTQYF. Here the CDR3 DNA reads TGTGCCAGTAGACCCACTGGCGGGTCACGTACAGATACGCAGTATTTT. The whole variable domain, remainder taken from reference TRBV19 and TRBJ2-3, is DGGITQSPKYLFRKEGQNVTLSCEQNLNHDAMYWYRQDPGQGLRLIYYSQIVNDFQKGDIAEGYSVSREKKESFPLTVTSAQKNPTAFYLCASRPTGGSRTDTQYFGPGTRLTVL.

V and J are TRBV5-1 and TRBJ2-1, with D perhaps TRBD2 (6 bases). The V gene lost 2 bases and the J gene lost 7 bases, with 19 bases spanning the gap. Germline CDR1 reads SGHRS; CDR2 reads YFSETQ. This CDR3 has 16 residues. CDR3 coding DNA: TGCGCCAGCAGCTTAATCTCGCGGGAAGTCTTGAATGAGCAGTTCTTC. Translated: CASSLISREVLNEQFF.

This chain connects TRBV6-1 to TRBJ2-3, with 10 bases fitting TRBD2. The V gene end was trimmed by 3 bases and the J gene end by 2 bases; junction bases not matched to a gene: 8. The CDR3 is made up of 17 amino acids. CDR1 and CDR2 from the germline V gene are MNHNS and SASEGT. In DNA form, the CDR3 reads TGTGCCAGCAGTGAGACCCTAGCGGGAGCTTACACAGATACGCAGTATTTT. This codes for CASSETLAGAYTDTQYF.